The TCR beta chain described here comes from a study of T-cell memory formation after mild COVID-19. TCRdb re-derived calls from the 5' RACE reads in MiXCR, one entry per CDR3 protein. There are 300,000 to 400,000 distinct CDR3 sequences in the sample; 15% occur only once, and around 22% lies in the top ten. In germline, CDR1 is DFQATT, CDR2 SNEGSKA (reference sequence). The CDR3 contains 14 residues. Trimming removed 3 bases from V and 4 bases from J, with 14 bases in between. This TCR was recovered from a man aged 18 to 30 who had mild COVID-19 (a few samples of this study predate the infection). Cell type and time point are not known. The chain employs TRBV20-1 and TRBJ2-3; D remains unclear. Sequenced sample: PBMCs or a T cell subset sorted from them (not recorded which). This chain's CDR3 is CSASWSSGADTQYF. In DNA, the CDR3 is TGCAGTGCTAGCTGGTCCTCAGGAGCAGATACGCAGTATTTT.